Listed below are T cell receptor beta chains from one sample, sequenced in a study of immune evolution from preneoplasia to lung adenocarcinoma. Using immunoSEQ multiplex PCR, the repertoire was profiled, and TCRdb retains in-frame clones only, with some absent. This sample has 8,500 to 10,000 clones; nearly 80% occur once, and the top ten carry around an eighth. Sequences were obtained from FFPE lung adenocarcinoma in situ tissue. The origin of the receptors is an elderly person with lung adenocarcinoma. Both conserved end residues are part of each CDR3. Fields, in order: CDR3 protein, V gene, J gene.

CDR3: CASTDSRENEQFF; V: TRBV5-4; J: TRBJ2-1
CDR3: CASSPDREIDTQYF; V: TRBV18; J: TRBJ2-3
CDR3: CASSWSGGYTF; V: TRBV19; J: TRBJ1-2
CDR3: CASSMEEGAGAEAFF; V: TRBV19; J: TRBJ1-1
CDR3: CASSVTRQLHEQYF; V: TRBV2; J: TRBJ2-7
CDR3: CASSLLDRDTEAFF; V: TRBV4-2; J: TRBJ1-1
CDR3: CASNPGASTDTQYF; V: TRBV5-4; J: TRBJ2-3
CDR3: CASSLGPDSSYEQYF; V: TRBV11-2; J: TRBJ2-7
CDR3: CASSQIETQYF; V: TRBV7-9; J: TRBJ2-5
CDR3: CASSATGTTEGETQYF; V: TRBV9; J: TRBJ2-5
CDR3: CASSPIGPSSGNTIYF; V: TRBV18; J: TRBJ1-3
CDR3: CASSLGGGKTQYF; V: TRBV7-8; J: TRBJ2-5
CDR3: CASSPPGVNEKLFF; V: TRBV18; J: TRBJ1-4
CDR3: CASSQAQRGYEQYF; V: TRBV4-3; J: TRBJ2-7
CDR3: CASSPRGGENTEAFF; V: TRBV18; J: TRBJ1-1
CDR3: CASSGQDYEQYF; V: TRBV7-2; J: TRBJ2-7
CDR3: CSADVSNTGELFF; V: TRBV29-1; J: TRBJ2-2
CDR3: CAIRPAGGGTEAFF; V: TRBV10-3; J: TRBJ1-1
CDR3: CATSRDSEQYF; V: TRBV15; J: TRBJ2-7
CDR3: CASSLNSGGLSYNEQFF; V: TRBV11-2; J: TRBJ2-1
CDR3: CASSLEGSITYTEAFF; V: TRBV11-2; J: TRBJ1-1
CDR3: CASSLGQMSDYGYTF; V: TRBV5-6; J: TRBJ1-2
CDR3: CASTDRVGGYTF; V: TRBV2; J: TRBJ1-2
CDR3: CASSQELGLDNEQYF; V: TRBV4-2; J: TRBJ2-7
CDR3: CASSFQGAVGYTF; V: TRBV5-4; J: TRBJ1-2
CDR3: CASSLAGLFGANVLTF; V: TRBV7-9; J: TRBJ2-6
CDR3: CATSRDSQGYGYTF; V: TRBV15; J: TRBJ1-2